These 2 T cell receptor beta chains were all obtained from the same sample, sequenced in a study of cytomegalovirus exposure and HLA in healthy donors. The assay was immunoSEQ multiplex PCR, and TCRdb's table has in-frame clones only and misses some. The sample includes fewer than 200,000 clones, roughly 90% seen only once; the top ten take 4% to 5%. The sequenced sample was PBMCs. The receptors derive from a man between 18 and 29 years old in good health and CMV-seropositive.

This chain connects TRBV28 to TRBJ2-2; D not resolved. Trimming shortened V by 6 bases and J by 4 bases, and 9 bases separated the two germline ends. CDR1 is MDHEN, CDR2 SYDVKM, per germline. This CDR3 is 13 amino acids long. The CDR3 is CASREAFTGELFF. As DNA, the CDR3 is TGTGCCAGCAGAGAAGCATTCACCGGGGAGCTGTTTTTT.

The chain joins TRBV5-8 to TRBJ2-7; 15 bases are a match to TRBD2. Germline CDR1 is SGHTS and CDR2 is YDEGEE. The V segment lost 4 bases and the J segment 7 bases; nucleotides outside the gene matches: 6. The CDR3 totals 15 residues. The CDR3 here is CASSTGLAGGPEQYF. The CDR3 bases are TGTGCCAGCAGCACGGGACTAGCGGGAGGCCCAGAGCAGTACTTC.